This is a list of T cell receptor beta chains from one sample in a study of blood T cell repertoires in COVID-19. Clones were sequenced by immunoSEQ multiplex PCR, and TCRdb holds only the in-frame ones, with some missing. The sample includes around 100,000 clones, approximately 80% of them seen just once. The sequenced sample was peripheral blood. The receptor set was obtained from a man over 45 with active or convalescent COVID-19. The conserved cysteine and the conserved F or W are not part of the CDR3 here.

v_call	cdr3_length	cdr3_aa
TRBV10-3	12	AISELPGPDTQY
TRBV5-4	11	ASSSPDSEKLF
TRBV5-8	15	ASSLGTSGRSQETQY
TRBV5-1	12	ASSFGIGSYEQY
TRBV2	13	ASSEDLGQGPEQY
TRBV11-2	15	ASSLWGGGSSYNEQF
TRBV4-2	14	ASSQAGGGRVYEQY
TRBV28	9	ASSFGDTQY
TRBV6-1	11	ASSDQAGDTQY
TRBV5-1	17	ASSKPGLAGGPHNHTQY
TRBV28	14	ASSLWAGGGNQPQH
TRBV12-3/TRBV12-4	11	ASSVVSGTEAF
TRBV18	13	ASSPETGVDGELF
TRBV28	13	ASSRTVNSNQPQH
TRBV7-3	11	ASSPGTSDTQY
TRBV5-4	13	ASSLAGGSNSPLH
TRBV5-4	11	ASSQQGVHEQY
TRBV20-1	14	SASRSGAGANNEQF
TRBV6-5	13	ASSYLPGQGYEQY
TRBV2	10	ASTPANYGYT
TRBV5-1	12	ASSPDRGPDTQY
TRBV3-1/TRBV3-2	11	ASRQGGNYGYT
TRBV27	12	ASSSPTSGYEQY
TRBV5-6	13	ASSITPGGAYGYT
TRBV18	11	ASSPGLDEKLF
TRBV7-6	15	ASSLGASGRATDTQY
TRBV5-4	12	ASSLEQSNYGYT
TRBV4-1	13	ASSQDMAYRDTQY
TRBV6-5	13	ASSSGQGGNYGYT
TRBV6-1	14	ASSEAGLAGGYEQY
TRBV7-9	14	ASSFMGTGYEQPQH
TRBV4-1	13	ASSQVGGPGNTIY
TRBV3-1/TRBV3-2	11	ASSRGTDSPLH
TRBV12-2	12	ASRSRDSYNEQF
TRBV25-1	12	ASSQLREGYEQY
TRBV19	12	ASSGRSRDYGYT
TRBV27	11	ATGQARYTEAF
TRBV12-3/TRBV12-4	11	ASGGTGLNTIY
TRBV28	12	ASSSQGGDYGYT
TRBV6-5	13	ASSYSGQGSQPQH
TRBV7-9	13	VSSLGGTAVNEQF
TRBV11-3	12	ASSRGAVNTEAF
TRBV11-3	9	ASSHGGGYT
TRBV19	14	ASRGQAGGSNQPQH
TRBV19	11	ASRGPGGQGYT
TRBV5-4	17	ASSLGSGRRGAGGNTIY
TRBV2	12	ASSGQASNYGYT
TRBV5-1	13	ASSLETGINTEAF
TRBV11-2	13	ASSSGTGGGQPQH
TRBV7-3	12	ASSLDRGNYGYT
TRBV25-1	14	ASSDPTSGRADTQY
TRBV6-5	13	ASSYRYSKTYGYT
TRBV12-2	15	ASRLNNDAGARTEAF
TRBV5-5	14	ASSLQGGRSYNEQF
TRBV6-1	14	ASSETGGTSTDTQY
TRBV19	12	ASSAPGRVEKLF
TRBV7-8	12	ASSLAGQGYEQY
TRBV5-4	11	ASSLVGADEQY